The rows below give T cell receptor beta chains drawn from one sample of a study of blood T cell repertoires in COVID-19. Clones were sequenced by immunoSEQ multiplex PCR, and TCRdb holds only the in-frame ones, with some missing. In the table there are some 250,000 clones, approximately 84% of which are singletons. Specimen: peripheral blood. The receptors come from a woman under 40 who had recovered from COVID-19. Each CDR3 is given with its conserved first and last residue. Each record gives: CDR3 protein, CDR3 DNA, J gene, V gene, clone size, D gene. The D gene is left open where the match is weak. Size tells how often a clone was seen (once, few, many) or the class of an expanded clone, and some rows leave it out.

cdr3_aa: CASGLGGFGYSPLHF
cdr3_nt: TGTGCTAGTGGTTTGGGCGGATTCGGTTATTCACCCCTCCACTTT
j_call: TRBJ1-6
v_call: TRBV12-5
clone_size: .
d_call: .

cdr3_aa: CASSLVVGTGGETQYF
cdr3_nt: TGTGCCAGCAGCTTGGTGGTAGGGACAGGGGGAGAGACCCAGTACTTC
j_call: TRBJ2-5
v_call: TRBV5-5
clone_size: .
d_call: TRBD1

cdr3_aa: CASNTGSGAYEQYF
cdr3_nt: TGTGCCAGCAATACAGGGTCCGGGGCCTACGAGCAGTACTTC
j_call: TRBJ2-7
v_call: TRBV27
clone_size: .
d_call: .

cdr3_aa: CASSLEVRGLGGELFF
cdr3_nt: TGTGCCAGCAGCTTAGAGGTCCGGGGACTGGGCGGGGAGCTGTTTTTT
j_call: TRBJ2-2
v_call: TRBV11-2
clone_size: once
d_call: .

cdr3_aa: CASRAGTGRGEQYF
cdr3_nt: TGCGCCAGCAGGGCCGGGACAGGGAGAGGCGAGCAGTACTTC
j_call: TRBJ2-7
v_call: TRBV10-2
clone_size: .
d_call: TRBD1

cdr3_aa: CASSQEGRGVVGYTF
cdr3_nt: TGTGCCAGCAGCCAAGAAGGCAGGGGTGTGGTTGGCTACACCTTC
j_call: TRBJ1-2
v_call: TRBV3-1/TRBV3-2
clone_size: .
d_call: .

cdr3_aa: CASSETGGSFYEQYF
cdr3_nt: TGTGCCAGTAGTGAGACAGGGGGATCGTTCTACGAGCAGTACTTC
j_call: TRBJ2-7
v_call: TRBV19
clone_size: once
d_call: TRBD1

cdr3_aa: CASSFPGNQPQHF
cdr3_nt: TGTGCCAGCAGCTTCCCAGGCAATCAGCCCCAGCATTTT
j_call: TRBJ1-5
v_call: TRBV7-2
clone_size: .
d_call: .

cdr3_aa: CASSQDPSLTRKTEAFF
cdr3_nt: TGTGCCAGCAGCCAAGATCCCTCCTTGACTCGGAAAACTGAAGCTTTCTTT
j_call: TRBJ1-1
v_call: TRBV14
clone_size: once
d_call: .

cdr3_aa: CASSFSGGNNEQFF
cdr3_nt: TGTGCCAGCAGCTTCTCAGGGGGCAACAATGAGCAGTTCTTC
j_call: TRBJ2-1
v_call: TRBV7-7
clone_size: few
d_call: TRBD1

cdr3_aa: CASSLEAGGPYNEQFF
cdr3_nt: TGCGCCAGCAGCTTGGAAGCGGGGGGACCCTACAATGAGCAGTTCTTC
j_call: TRBJ2-1
v_call: TRBV5-1
clone_size: .
d_call: TRBD2

cdr3_aa: CAFSTGDEQYF
cdr3_nt: TGTGCCTTTTCTACAGGGGACGAGCAGTACTTC
j_call: TRBJ2-7
v_call: TRBV10-3
clone_size: .
d_call: TRBD1

cdr3_aa: CASSPTPDTQYF
cdr3_nt: TGTGCCAGCTCTCCGACTCCAGATACGCAGTATTTT
j_call: TRBJ2-3
v_call: TRBV18
clone_size: .
d_call: .

cdr3_aa: CASSQGDRGRTEAFF
cdr3_nt: TGTGCCAGCAGCCAAGGTGACAGGGGGAGGACTGAAGCTTTCTTT
j_call: TRBJ1-1
v_call: TRBV3-1/TRBV3-2
clone_size: .
d_call: TRBD1

cdr3_aa: CASSPLTTGYYNEQFF
cdr3_nt: TGTGCCAGCAGCCCGTTAACGACAGGGTACTACAATGAGCAGTTCTTC
j_call: TRBJ2-1
v_call: TRBV7-9
clone_size: .
d_call: TRBD1

cdr3_aa: CASSYIRATAGEQYF
cdr3_nt: TGCGCCAGCAGCTATATCCGGGCCACTGCGGGCGAGCAGTACTTC
j_call: TRBJ2-7
v_call: TRBV4-1
clone_size: .
d_call: .

cdr3_aa: CASSLRIAGRSTDTQYF
cdr3_nt: TGTGCCAGCAGCCTCCGTATAGCGGGGCGAAGCACAGATACGCAGTATTTT
j_call: TRBJ2-3
v_call: TRBV3-1/TRBV3-2
clone_size: .
d_call: TRBD2

cdr3_aa: CASSIPTGVTDTQYF
cdr3_nt: TGTGCCAGCAGCATCCCGACAGGGGTAACAGATACGCAGTATTTT
j_call: TRBJ2-3
v_call: TRBV9
clone_size: .
d_call: TRBD1

cdr3_aa: CASSEGLNEKLFF
cdr3_nt: TGTGCCAGCAGTGAAGGACTTAATGAAAAACTGTTTTTT
j_call: TRBJ1-4
v_call: TRBV2
clone_size: .
d_call: .